This T cell receptor beta chain is from a study of blood T cell repertoires in COVID-19 (dated by TCRdb to 2020 to 2021). Describing the broader study: Collaborator samples came from the United States, Italy and Spain and covered acute and convalescent phases of COVID-19. Where available, HLA class I and class II types were obtained from metadata supplied by the sample provider rather than from assay-based typing. The prospective study material was composed of cDNA or gDNA derived from T cells, B-cell-depleted T cells, or PBMCs. A freely available public database, intended as a resource for researchers studying the immune response to SARS-CoV-2, is where the repertoires were released. Samples were obtained from the ongoing ImmuneRACE study (first 160 participants) and from 1,254 subjects provided by 6 global collaborators. The dataset comprised deeply sampled blood TCRbeta repertoires from subjects exposed to, actively infected with, or recovered from COVID-19. Nearly every sample came with metadata listing a de-identified subject ID, COVID-19 status, age in years and sex. Paper-wide results and their limitations: The quantity of clinical and demographic metadata differed by source and by participant and was supplied without curation.

TCRbeta CDR3 regions were amplified from genomic DNA by means of the immunoSEQ Assay, a bias-controlled multiplex PCR. From the authors' description of their analysis: Within the assay, amplification of reference gene primers was used to estimate how many nucleated cells each sample contained. To quantify the absolute abundance of each unique TCRbeta CDR3 rearrangement, sequence reads were collapsed and filtered. Productive Simpson clonality was computed per sample as the square root of Simpson's diversity index over productive rearrangements. The clones in this table, taken by TCRdb from immuneACCESS, are in-frame only. Not every clone is retained; where verified, under half of the shortfall comes from an unresolved V gene, and the cause of the rest is unknown. The V and J calls and the clone size are those of that table, but D and trimming were determined from the DNA. The sample contains about 81,000 clones, approximately 89% of them found a single time. The biggest ten clones account for around 5.2% of the sample.

Regarding this clone: It lacks a known antigen. Per-nucleotide qualities are absent, and no much larger clonotype sits a single base away.

The germline V gene (reference sequence) specifies MNHEY as CDR1 and SMNVEV as CDR2. V is pared back by 4 bases and J by 0 bases, with 13 bases lying between the germline termini. The CDR3, from cysteine to phenylalanine, totals 15 residues. The sequence is cut down to CDR3 DNA, 45 bases in frame from base 1. Collaborating institutions collected whole blood in K2EDTA tubes following their own protocols. For TCRbeta analysis, collaborator samples were shipped as frozen whole blood, as isolated PBMCs, or as DNA extracted from either sample type. What was sequenced was peripheral blood. This TCR was recovered from a woman at least 80 years old with active COVID-19. The receptor chain draws on TRBV27 and TRBJ2-7; the D gene cannot be resolved reliably. The CDR3: CASSSRALRSYEQYF. The DNA sequence reads TGTGCCAGCAGTTCCAGAGCGTTACGCTCCTACGAGCAGTACTTC.